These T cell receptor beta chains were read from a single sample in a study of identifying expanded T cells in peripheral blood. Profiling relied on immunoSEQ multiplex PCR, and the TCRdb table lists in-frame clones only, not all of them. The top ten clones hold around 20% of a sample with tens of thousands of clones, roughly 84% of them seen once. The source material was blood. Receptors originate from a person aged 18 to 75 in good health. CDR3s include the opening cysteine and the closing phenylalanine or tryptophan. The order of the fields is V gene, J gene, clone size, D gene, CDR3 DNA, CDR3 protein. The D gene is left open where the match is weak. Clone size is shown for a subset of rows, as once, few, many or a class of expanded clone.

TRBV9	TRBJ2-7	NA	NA	TGTGCCAGCAGCGTAGAAGTAGGGGGGACTTACCCTCGTGAGCAGTACTTC	CASSVEVGGTYPREQYF
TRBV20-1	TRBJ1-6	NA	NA	TGCAGTGCTGGGCCTGGGAGCGGTCTCCACTTT	CSAGPGSGLHF
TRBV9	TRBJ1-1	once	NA	TGTGCCAGCAGCGCTGGTTGGCAGAACACTGAAGCTTTCTTT	CASSAGWQNTEAFF
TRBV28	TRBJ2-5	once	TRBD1	TGTGCCAGCAGTTTCGAGAGGGGGCGGGAGACCCAGTACTTC	CASSFERGRETQYF
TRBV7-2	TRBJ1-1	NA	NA	TGTGCCAGCAGCCTGACATCTTTAGGGCCTGAAGCTTTCTTT	CASSLTSLGPEAFF
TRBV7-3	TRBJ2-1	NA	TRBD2	TGTGCCAGCAGCTCGACTAGCGGGAGCCTCATTGAGCAGTTCTTC	CASSSTSGSLIEQFF
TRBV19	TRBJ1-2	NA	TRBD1	TGTGCCAGTAGTATAGGGACAGGGGTAGACGGCTACACCTTC	CASSIGTGVDGYTF
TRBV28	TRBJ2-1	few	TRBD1	TGTGCCAGCAGCAGACAGGGGGCCTACAATGAGCAGTTCTTC	CASSRQGAYNEQFF
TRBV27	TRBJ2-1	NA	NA	TGTGCCAGCAGTTTATTAGGGGGAGGGCCGAAAAATGAGCAGTTCTTC	CASSLLGGGPKNEQFF
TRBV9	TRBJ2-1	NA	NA	TGTGCCAGCAGCGCGGGGACCTACAATGAGCAGTTCTTC	CASSAGTYNEQFF
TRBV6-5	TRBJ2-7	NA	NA	TGTGCCAGCAGTTACGGGTCCACCCGCAACTACGAGCAGTACTTC	CASSYGSTRNYEQYF
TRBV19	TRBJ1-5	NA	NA	TGTGCCAGTAGTGTTCGACGGGGTTCTAATCAGCCCCAGCATTTT	CASSVRRGSNQPQHF
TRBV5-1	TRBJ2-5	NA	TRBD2	TGCGCCAGCAGCAGCGGGAGTCAAGAGACCCAGTACTTC	CASSSGSQETQYF
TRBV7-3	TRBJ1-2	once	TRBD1	TGTGCCAGCAGCGGCCGACAGGGGACGGGCTACACCTTC	CASSGRQGTGYTF
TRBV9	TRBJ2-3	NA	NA	TGTGCCAGCAGCCTCGCGTCTGGTACGCAGTATTTT	CASSLASGTQYF
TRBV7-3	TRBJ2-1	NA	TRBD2	TGTGCCAGCAGCTCGCTACTAGCGGGGCACAATGAGCAGTTCTTC	CASSSLLAGHNEQFF
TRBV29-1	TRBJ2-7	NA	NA	TGCAGCGTCGAGGGGATCTACGAGCAGTACTTC	CSVEGIYEQYF
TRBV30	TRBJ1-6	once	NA	TGTGCCTGGAGTTATAATTCACCCCTCCACTTT	CAWSYNSPLHF
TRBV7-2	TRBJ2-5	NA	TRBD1	TGTGCCAGCAGCTCCCTAAGGACAGGTTTACAAGAGACCCAGTACTTC	CASSSLRTGLQETQYF
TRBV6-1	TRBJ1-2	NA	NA	TGTGCCAGCAGTGAAGCGAGAGGGAATCGGCACTATGGCTACACCTTC	CASSEARGNRHYGYTF
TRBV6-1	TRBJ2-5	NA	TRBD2	TGTGCCAGCAGCGGGGTGACTAGCGCACAAGAGACCCAGTACTTC	CASSGVTSAQETQYF
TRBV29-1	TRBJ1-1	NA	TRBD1	TGCAGCGTTCTTGACAGGGCCACTGAAGCTTTCTTT	CSVLDRATEAFF
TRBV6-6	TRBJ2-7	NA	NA	TGTGCCAGCAGCCTCAGGGAAACCTACGAGCAGTACTTC	CASSLRETYEQYF
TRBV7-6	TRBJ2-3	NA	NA	TGTGCCAGCAGCGTTACAGGAGATACGCAGTATTTT	CASSVTGDTQYF
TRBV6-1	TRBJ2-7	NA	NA	TGTGCCAGCCAATTCGGGGGCCCCTACGAGCAGTACTTC	CASQFGGPYEQYF
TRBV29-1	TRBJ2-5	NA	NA	TGCAGCGTTGAACCGGGAGAGACCCAGTACTTC	CSVEPGETQYF
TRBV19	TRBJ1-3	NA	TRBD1	TGTGCCAGTAGTGCGACAGGGGGATTCGGAAACACCATATATTTT	CASSATGGFGNTIYF
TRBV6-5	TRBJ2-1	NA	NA	TGTGCCAGCTGGGGAGGGGGGTACAATGAGCAGTTCTTC	CASWGGGYNEQFF
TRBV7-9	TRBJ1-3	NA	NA	TGTGCCAGCAGCGATCCCGGAAGAGGCAGTTCGGGAAACACCATATATTTT	CASSDPGRGSSGNTIYF
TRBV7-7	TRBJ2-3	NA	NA	TGTGCTAGCAGCACGCAGCACACAGATACGCAGTATTTT	CASSTQHTDTQYF
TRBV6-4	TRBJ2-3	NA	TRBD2	TGTGCCAGCAGTACTAGCGGGACAGATACGCAGTATTTT	CASSTSGTDTQYF
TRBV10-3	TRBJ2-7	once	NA	TGTGCCATCAGACCACTAACAGGGTTCGGCGAGCAGTACTTC	CAIRPLTGFGEQYF
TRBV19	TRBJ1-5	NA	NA	TGTGCCAGTAGTATCGGCCCGTTTGGCAATCAGCCCCAGCATTTT	CASSIGPFGNQPQHF
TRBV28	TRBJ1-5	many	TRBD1	TGTGCCAGCAGTTCTGATTTAGGACAGGCAGGGTATCAGCCCCAGCATTTT	CASSSDLGQAGYQPQHF
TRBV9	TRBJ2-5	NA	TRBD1	TGTGCCAGCAGTGAGGGGACAGGGGGCTCGAAGACCCAGTACTTC	CASSEGTGGSKTQYF
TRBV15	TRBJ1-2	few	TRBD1	TGTGCCACCAGCGAGAGATCGGCAGGGGGCTATGGCTACACCTTC	CATSERSAGGYGYTF
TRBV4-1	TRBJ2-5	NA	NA	TGCGCCAGCAGCCGCCTTGTCGGGGAGACCCAGTACTTC	CASSRLVGETQYF
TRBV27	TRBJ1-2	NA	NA	TGTGCCAGCAGTGTAACATTCGACAGGATGGGTGGGTATGGCTACACCTTC	CASSVTFDRMGGYGYTF
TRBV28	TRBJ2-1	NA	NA	TGTGCCAGCAGTTTGTCCCAGCCACCTAGCTATGAGCAGTTCTTC	CASSLSQPPSYEQFF
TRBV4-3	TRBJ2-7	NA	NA	TGCGCCAGCAGCCTTTCCTTCGAGGTATCGTACGAGCAGTACTTC	CASSLSFEVSYEQYF
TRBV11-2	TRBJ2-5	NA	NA	TGTGCCAGCAGCTTGGGATGGGCCCTACAAGAGACCCAGTACTTC	CASSLGWALQETQYF
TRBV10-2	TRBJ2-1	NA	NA	TGCGCCAGCAGTGAGGGGGGTGAGCAGTTCTTC	CASSEGGEQFF
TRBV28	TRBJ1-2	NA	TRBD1	TGTGCCAGCAGTTTGTCTACAGGGGTCATCTATGGCTACACCTTC	CASSLSTGVIYGYTF
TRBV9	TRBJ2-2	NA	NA	TGTGCCAGCAGTACAGAGTACACCGGGGAGCTGTTTTTT	CASSTEYTGELFF
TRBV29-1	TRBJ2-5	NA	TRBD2	TGCAGCGTTGGAGCGGGAGGGCAAGAGACCCAGTACTTC	CSVGAGGQETQYF
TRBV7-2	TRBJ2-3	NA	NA	TGTGCCAGCAGCCGGTCTAGATCCGATACAGATACGCAGTATTTT	CASSRSRSDTDTQYF
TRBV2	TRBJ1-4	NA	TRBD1	TGTGCCAGCAGTGAAGCTCAGGGGGTGGTTAATGAAAAACTGTTTTTT	CASSEAQGVVNEKLFF
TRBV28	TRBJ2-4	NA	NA	TGTGCCAGCAGCCCCCTGATGCAAAACATTCAGTACTTC	CASSPLMQNIQYF
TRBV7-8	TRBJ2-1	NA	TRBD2	TGTGCCAGCAGCTTAGCCGGGACTAGCATATACAATGAGCAGTTCTTC	CASSLAGTSIYNEQFF
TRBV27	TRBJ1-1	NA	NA	TGTGCCAGCAGTTTAGTCATGAACACTGAAGCTTTCTTT	CASSLVMNTEAFF
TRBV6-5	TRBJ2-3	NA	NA	TGTGCCAGCAGGACTAGCACAGATACGCAGTATTTT	CASRTSTDTQYF
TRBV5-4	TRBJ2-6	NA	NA	TGTGCCAGCAGCTTGGGGGGGAGCTCTGGGGCCAACGTCCTGACTTTC	CASSLGGSSGANVLTF
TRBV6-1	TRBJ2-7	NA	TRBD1	TGTGCCAGCATGGCAGGGGGCTTGTACGAGCAGTACTTC	CASMAGGLYEQYF
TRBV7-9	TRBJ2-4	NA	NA	TGTGCCAGCAGCTTAGGAGACAGGGAGGGGGACATTCAGTACTTC	CASSLGDREGDIQYF
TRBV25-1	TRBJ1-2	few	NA	TGTGCCAGCAGTGAGCCAGGGGACTATGGCTACACCTTC	CASSEPGDYGYTF
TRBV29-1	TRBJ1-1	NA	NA	TGCAGCGTGGAGTCTTTTACCCCGTTGAACACTGAAGCTTTCTTT	CSVESFTPLNTEAFF
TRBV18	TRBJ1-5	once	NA	TGTGCCAGCTCACTTGGGCGGCAGAACAATCAGCCCCAGCATTTT	CASSLGRQNNQPQHF
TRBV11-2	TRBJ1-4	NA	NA	TGTGCCAGCAGCTTAAGGACACGAGGGGAACTGTTTTTT	CASSLRTRGELFF
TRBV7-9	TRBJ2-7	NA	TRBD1	TGTGCCAGCAGCTTCCCGACAGGGGGCGATAGGTACGAGCAGTACTTC	CASSFPTGGDRYEQYF
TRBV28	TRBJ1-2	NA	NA	TGTGCCAGCTACGGACAGAACTATGGCTACACCTTC	CASYGQNYGYTF